This T cell receptor beta chain originates from a study of blood T cells in healthy people across ages. The study, taken as a whole, reports: It was held that diversity estimates obtained from one million T cells represented underestimates. Among long-lived donors, naive CD4+ cells were more numerous and diversity higher than in aged donors.

This clonotype has at least ten counts. Its antigen remains unidentified. The CDR3 totals 14 residues. CDR1 is SQVTM and CDR2 is ANQGSEA in the germline V gene. Trimming removed 4 bases from V and 2 bases from J, with 15 bases in between. Together with a sample-barcoded 5' primer, a J-beta primer mix was included in a second PCR lasting about 7 to 11 cycles. From the 5' RACE reads, TCRdb called clonotypes with MiXCR, one entry per CDR3 protein. The profile shows some 940,000 distinct CDR3 sequences, almost 30% of them singletons. These sequences were also reported in another study, on T cells of mothers and their children. That paper notes: The study obtained over 8 million TCR beta CDR3 reads per mother and about 3 million per child. Relative to unrelated pairs, biologically related mother-child dyads exhibited marginally greater, non-significant overlap.

The chain links TRBV29-1 to TRBJ2-7; D unresolved. Sequencing input: blood. The receptor's source is a woman in her forties in good health. The DNA of the CDR3 is TGCAGCGTTGTACCGGTAACTCCAACCTACGAGCAGTACTTC. Translation: CSVVPVTPTYEQYF.